The 18 T cell receptor beta chains reported below all come from one sample, sequenced in a study of T-cell reconstitution after alpha-beta-depleted transplantation in children. Unique molecular identifiers were incorporated during preparation of the TCRbeta library. TCRdb re-derived calls from the PCR reads in MiXCR, one entry per CDR3 protein. This table has under 300,000 distinct CDR3 sequences, around 9.7% appearing once. Sequencing used PBMCs from the stem cell graft donor, obtained from the stem cell graft. Every receptor here comes from a human donor who donated a stem cell graft to a child with SCID.

This clonotype was recorded at least ten times. J is TRBJ1-1 and V is TRBV29-1; possible D gene TRBD1, 5 bases. This CDR3 spans 13 amino acids. The V gene lost 4 bases and the J gene lost 0 bases, with 9 bases spanning the gap. CDR1 and CDR2 from the germline V gene are SQVTM and ANQGSEA. CDR3 coding DNA: TGCAGCGTTGTGGCAGGGTTGAACACTGAAGCTTTCTTT. Its protein is CSVVAGLNTEAFF.

The sample holds many counts of this clonotype. This sequence joins TRBV4-2 and TRBJ2-7; unclear D gene. The CDR3 has 15 amino acids. Germline-derived CDR1 and CDR2 are LGHNA and YNFKEQ. Trimming stripped 1 base from V and 0 bases from J, with 10 bases between. The CDR3 nucleotides are TGTGCCAGCAGCCAAGCCTGGGAAAACTCCTACGAGCAGTACTTC. Translation: CASSQAWENSYEQYF.

This clonotype was counted ten times or more. J is TRBJ1-2 and V is TRBV12-3 or TRBV12-4; 12 bases are a match to TRBD1. The ends lost 6 bases at V and 6 bases at J; junction bases unmatched: 5. The CDR3 covers 14 residues. CDR3 in DNA: TGTGCCAGCAGGATGGGACAGGGGGCTCATGGCTACACCTTC. Its protein is CASRMGQGAHGYTF.

This clonotype was detected ten times or more. V usage is TRBV5-1 and J usage is TRBJ1-1, with a weak D call TRBD1 (5 bases). The germline V gene encodes CDR1 SGHRS and CDR2 YFSETQ. Trimming took off 6 bases at V and 10 bases at J, with 16 bases between the two ends. There are 12 residues in the CDR3. CDR3 protein: CASTGGDGAAFF. As DNA, the CDR3 is TGCGCCAGCACCGGAGGGGACGGGGCAGCTTTCTTT.

This clonotype was counted at least ten times. This rearrangement joins TRBV4-3 to TRBJ2-3; TRBD2 agrees at 11 bases. CDR3 length: 18 amino acids. V shed 3 bases, J shed 3 bases, and the junction held 11 bases outside the gene matches. Germline CDR1 and CDR2: LGHNA and YSLEER. CDR3 loop: CASSHITLAGGFTDTQYF. CDR3 DNA: TGCGCCAGCAGCCACATTACCCTAGCGGGGGGCTTTACAGATACGCAGTATTTT.

V and J are TRBV3-1 and TRBJ2-2; D might be TRBD2 (5 bases). V lost 3 bases and J lost 4, with 15 bases in between. The CDR3 spans 16 residues. Looked up from germline, CDR1 is LGHDT and CDR2 is YNNKEL (reference sequence). For the CDR3, the DNA is TGTGCCAGCAGCCAGGACCATCTAGGAGGCACCGGGGAGCTGTTTTTT. It yields the protein CASSQDHLGGTGELFF.

This clonotype came up a few times. The chain joins TRBV20-1 to TRBJ1-2, with a possible D match to TRBD1 (6 bases). The germline gives CDR1 DFQATT, CDR2 SNEGSKA (reference sequence). This CDR3 has 14 residues. V dropped 0 bases and J dropped 8 bases, with 16 bases sitting between them. CDR3 sequence reads: CSAREGQGRFGYTF. The CDR3 DNA reads TGCAGTGCTAGAGAGGGGCAGGGGCGATTCGGCTACACCTTC.

DNA for the CDR3: TGTGCCAGCATGCCGAACACCGGGGAGCTGTTTTTT. Translation: CASMPNTGELFF. V is TRBV6-2 or TRBV6-3 and J is TRBJ2-2; D is unclear. Trimming shortened V by 7 bases and J by 0 bases, and 3 bases separated the two germline ends. CDR1 MNHEY and CDR2 SVGEGT come from the germline V gene. The CDR3 is made up of 12 amino acids.

This clonotype was detected many times. V gene TRBV5-1 combines with J gene TRBJ1-1; D may be TRBD1 (5 bases). The V end was cut by 5 bases, the J end by 0 bases, with 14 bases between. The CDR3 extends over 15 amino acids. CDR1 and CDR2 from the germline V gene are SGHRS and YFSETQ. The CDR3 DNA reads TGCGCCAGCAGACTAGGGGCCGTCTTGAACACTGAAGCTTTCTTT. It translates to CASRLGAVLNTEAFF.

V and J are TRBV20-1 and TRBJ2-3; TRBD2 might be the D (5 bases). Germline lookup yields CDR1 DFQATT and CDR2 SNEGSKA (reference sequence). The CDR3 extends over 14 amino acids. V lost 6 bases and J lost 3, with 16 bases in between. The CDR3 spells CSAVPTGSTDTQYF. For the CDR3, the DNA is TGCAGTGCCGTGCCGACGGGGTCTACAGATACGCAGTATTTT.

This clonotype was seen at least ten times. This chain joins TRBV5-1 and TRBJ1-2, with 10 bases matching TRBD1. Germline CDR1 and CDR2: SGHRS and YFSETQ. This CDR3 contains 15 residues. J was trimmed by 4 bases and V by 0 bases; bases with no gene match: 3. The CDR3 DNA reads TGCGCCAGCAGCTTGGTGGGACAGGGGTCCTATGGCTACACCTTC. It is translated as CASSLVGQGSYGYTF.

A few counts support this clonotype. This chain links TRBV28 with TRBJ1-2; a weak D match, TRBD1 (6 bases). V lost 9 bases and J 4 bases, leaving 18 bases between the germline ends. The CDR3 extends over 14 amino acids. CDR1 and CDR2 (germline): MDHEN, SYDVKM. CDR3: CASQTAGVPYGYTF. As DNA, the CDR3 is TGTGCCAGTCAGACGGCAGGGGTACCCTATGGCTACACCTTC.

This clonotype appeared many times. The chain has TRBV2 and TRBJ2-7; D is undetermined. CDR1 and CDR2 from the germline V gene are SNHLY and FYNNEI. Trimming took 3 bases from V and 4 from J, leaving 10 bases between them. This CDR3 has 13 amino acids. The DNA for the CDR3 is TGTGCCAGCAGTGATTTCGCGGTATACGAGCAGTACTTC. Translation: CASSDFAVYEQYF.

There are many counts of this clonotype. The chain uses TRBV18 and TRBJ1-1; D not certain. From germline, CDR1 is KGHSH and CDR2 LQKENI. The CDR3 runs to 15 residues. The ends were cut back, 5 bases at V and 0 bases at J, with 13 bases in the middle. CDR3 nucleotide sequence: TGTGCCAGCTCAGTAGGCCACTCTATGAACACTGAAGCTTTCTTT. It is translated as CASSVGHSMNTEAFF. The variable domain in full, with the rest retrieved from reference TRBV18 and TRBJ1-1, is NAGVMQNPRHLVRRRGQEARLRCSPMKGHSHVYWYRQLPEEGLKFMVYLQKENIIDESGMPKERFSAEFPKEGPSILRIQQVVRGDSAAYFCASSVGHSMNTEAFFGQGTRLTVV.

This clonotype was detected ten times or more. This sequence joins TRBV21-1 and TRBJ2-7; the listed D gene, TRBD2, was not tested against the DNA. TRBV21-1 is flagged as a pseudogene. The CDR3 extends over 15 amino acids. For the CDR3, the DNA is TGTGCCAGCAGCAAAGGAGGAGGCAGAGGCTACGAGCAGTACTTC. Its protein is CASSKGGGRGYEQYF.

In its sample, this clonotype was seen once. V usage is TRBV18 and J usage is TRBJ2-5, with 7 bases fitting TRBD1. Germline assignment: CDR1 KGHSH and CDR2 LQKENI. CDR3 size: 15 residues. The trim removed 3 bases at V and 3 bases at J, leaving 7 bases unmatched. The CDR3 DNA follows: TGTGCCAGCTCACCTACCCGGGACAGTAAAGAGACCCAGTACTTC. It is translated as CASSPTRDSKETQYF.

This clonotype has a count of ten or more. The chain employs TRBV25-1 and TRBJ1-4; D possibly corresponds to TRBD1 (6 bases). The germline V gene encodes CDR1 MGHDK and CDR2 SYGVNS. The CDR3 extends over 14 amino acids. The V and J ends lost 6 bases and 7 bases respectively, with 15 bases between them. The CDR3 reads CASSRGGFSEKLFF. CDR3 in DNA: TGTGCCAGCAGCCGAGGGGGTTTTTCTGAAAAACTGTTTTTT.

This clonotype came up many times. The chain carries TRBV5-1 and TRBJ2-4, with 10 bases identical to TRBD2. The CDR3 loop spans 19 amino acids. Germline lookup yields CDR1 SGHRS and CDR2 YFSETQ. This CDR3 is CAPLLIAGGAQNPKNIQYF. CDR3 in DNA: TGCGCTCCCCTGCTTATAGCGGGAGGCGCTCAAAACCCCAAAAACATTCAGTACTTC.